The 10 T cell receptor beta chains below come from one sample, sequenced in a study of technical replicates of blood from several donors. Sequenced by immunoSEQ multiplex PCR; TCRdb stores in-frame clones only, minus some. Of about 73,000 clones listed, 93% were seen once; the top ten hold approximately 0.27%. The specimen sequenced was T cells isolated from PBMCs. All receptors derive from a human donor in good health.

The chain carries TRBV6-1 and TRBJ2-5; 9 bases agree with TRBD1. This CDR3 region has 17 residues. Germline V lookup: CDR1 MNHNS, CDR2 SASEGT. With 2 bases clipped from V and 5 bases from J, the junction kept 12 bases outside the gene matches. The CDR3 nucleotides read TGTGCCAGCAGTGAAAGGGGACAGGGAAGAGGTACGGAGACCCAGTACTTC. This translates into CASSERGQGRGTETQYF.

The gene calls are TRBV2 and TRBJ1-5, with 11 nucleotides matching TRBD1. CDR1 SNHLY and CDR2 FYNNEI come from the germline V gene. The junction had 5 bases not matched to a gene; V was cut back by 4 bases and J by 6 bases. CDR3 size: 15 residues. In DNA, the CDR3 is TGTGCCAGCAGTGTGGGACAGGGGGGTTTTCAGCCCCAGCATTTT. This translates into CASSVGQGGFQPQHF.

This sequence joins TRBV5-1 and TRBJ1-1, with TRBD1 as a possible D gene (5 bases). V was shortened by 1 base and J by 6 bases, with 10 bases between the two germline ends. CDR1 is SGHRS and CDR2 is YFSETQ in the germline V gene. The CDR3 covers 13 residues. The CDR3 loop reads CASSLTRTSEAFF. In DNA, the CDR3 is TGCGCCAGCAGCTTGACACGGACATCTGAAGCTTTCTTT.

The chain combines TRBV5-1 with TRBJ1-1; 9 bases align to TRBD1. Trimming took 4 bases from V and 5 from J; bases not matched to a gene: 6. The CDR3 loop spans 14 amino acids. Germline V CDR1 and CDR2: SGHRS, YFSETQ. CDR3 in DNA: TGCGCCAGCAGCCGCGGGACAGGGAGGACTGAAGCTTTCTTT. This encodes CASSRGTGRTEAFF.

The V gene is TRBV13, the J gene TRBJ1-3; perhaps TRBD1 as D (6 bases). The CDR3 is made up of 20 amino acids. The V and J ends lost 0 bases and 0 bases respectively, with 21 bases between them. Germline V gives CDR1 PRHDT, CDR2 FYEKMQ (reference sequence). DNA for the CDR3: TGTGCCAGCAGCTTAGGTGGGTCGTTGGGGGCTTTATACTCTGGAAACACCATATATTTT. Translated, it gives CASSLGGSLGALYSGNTIYF.

V and J are TRBV30 and TRBJ2-3; 11 bases align to TRBD2. This CDR3 is 16 amino acids long. From germline, CDR1 is GTSNPN and CDR2 SVGIG (reference sequence). V was clipped by 1 base and J by 2 bases; unmatched bases: 5. The CDR3 reads CAWSGGTSGLTDTQYF. The DNA for the CDR3 is TGTGCCTGGAGTGGCGGGACTAGCGGCCTCACAGATACGCAGTATTTT.

V gene TRBV25-1 combines with J gene TRBJ1-4; perhaps TRBD1 as D (5 bases). CDR1 and CDR2 from the germline V gene are MGHDK and SYGVNS. The length of the CDR3 is 13 residues. Trimming cost V 4 bases and J 5 bases, with 8 bases left between them. CDR3 DNA sequence: TGTGCCAGCAGTGTCAGGGTAAATGAAAAACTGTTTTTT. Translating gives CASSVRVNEKLFF.

The rearrangement uses TRBV2 and TRBJ2-7; perhaps TRBD2 as D (5 bases). V lost 7 bases and J 5 bases, leaving 12 bases between the germline ends. The CDR3 spans 12 residues. Per germline, CDR1 SNHLY and CDR2 FYNNEI. This CDR3 reads CASNGLYDEQYF. CDR3 bases: TGTGCCAGCAACGGACTTTACGACGAGCAGTACTTC.

The chain uses TRBV30 and TRBJ2-5, with D maybe TRBD2 (6 bases). Trimming stripped 3 bases from V and 5 bases from J, with 10 bases between. CDR1 and CDR2 (germline): GTSNPN, SVGIG (reference sequence). The CDR3 has 12 amino acids. In nucleotides, the CDR3 is TGTGCCTGGAGGGAGGGTTGGGAGACCCAGTACTTC. This encodes CAWREGWETQYF. Full variable domain (missing parts from reference TRBV30 and TRBJ2-5): SQTIHQWPATLVQPVGSPLSLECTVEGTSNPNLYWYRQAAGRGLQLLFYSVGIGQISSEVPQNLSASRPQDRQFILSSKKLLLSDSGFYLCAWREGWETQYFGPGTRLLVL.

This chain links TRBV6-5 with TRBJ2-7, with TRBD1 matching over 8 bases. This CDR3 comprises 15 residues. The germline gives CDR1 MNHEY, CDR2 SVGAGI. Trimming at V came to 10 bases and at J to 4 bases, leaving 15 bases not matched to a gene. CDR3 sequence: CATRKDWTGIYEQYF. CDR3 coding DNA: TGTGCCACACGAAAAGATTGGACAGGGATTTACGAGCAGTACTTC.